Shown below are 15 T cell receptor beta chains from a single sample sequenced in a study of cytomegalovirus exposure and HLA in healthy donors. Repertoires were generated with immunoSEQ multiplex PCR, while TCRdb's copy carries only in-frame clones and drops some. This sample carries 100,000 to 150,000 clones, about 93% of them seen once, and the ten largest clones take under 1.5%. The sample consisted of PBMCs. The receptors stem from a woman under 30 in good health and CMV-seronegative.

Concerning this clone: The junction and the germline gene differ at one end; a read error may be behind it. V usage is TRBV7-3 and J usage is TRBJ2-7, with TRBD2 matching over 11 bases. This CDR3 spans 15 amino acids. Per germline, CDR1 SGHTA and CDR2 FQGTGA. CDR3 bases: TGTGCCAGCAGCGTAACTAGCGGGGGCTCCTACGAGCAGTACTTC. This codes for CASSVTSGGSYEQYF.

V usage is TRBV19 and J usage is TRBJ1-1; TRBD1 might be the D (6 bases). The CDR3 has 15 residues. V lost 5 bases, J lost 0 bases, and 13 bases lay in between. From germline, CDR1 is LNHDA and CDR2 SQIVND (reference sequence). CDR3 nucleotide sequence: TGTGCCAGTAGTGGATCGACAGGCATGAACACTGAAGCTTTCTTT. Protein: CASSGSTGMNTEAFF.

This chain joins TRBV2 and TRBJ1-5; 7 bases line up with TRBD1. Germline V gives CDR1 SNHLY, CDR2 FYNNEI. After removal of 6 bases from V and 2 bases from J, the junction contained 7 bases not matched to a gene. The CDR3 sequence is 15 residues long. CDR3 amino acids: CASRVGQAGNQPQHF. The CDR3 DNA reads as TGTGCCAGCAGAGTCGGACAGGCTGGCAATCAGCCCCAGCATTTT.

The rearrangement links TRBV28 to TRBJ2-7; D gene unclear. V shed 2 bases and J shed 3 bases, with 17 bases lying between them. The germline V gene encodes CDR1 MDHEN and CDR2 SYDVKM. The CDR3 is 16 amino acids. The CDR3 DNA reads TGTGCCAGCAGTTTAAGTTCACGCGTGCAGGACTACGAGCAGTACTTC. Protein product: CASSLSSRVQDYEQYF.

The rearrangement joins TRBV5-6 to TRBJ2-2; D is perhaps TRBD2 (6 bases). The CDR3 loop spans 13 amino acids. The V gene lost 2 bases and the J gene lost 6 bases, with 8 bases spanning the gap. Germline values: CDR1 SGHDT, CDR2 YYEEEE. The CDR3 DNA sequence: TGTGCCAGCAGCTTCGGGGGTCCCGGGGAGCTGTTTTTT. Its translation: CASSFGGPGELFF.

This CDR3 is CAWRRGLRSSYEQYF. The CDR3 DNA sequence: TGTGCCTGGAGAAGGGGACTAAGGAGCTCCTACGAGCAGTACTTC. The chain joins TRBV30 to TRBJ2-7, with 7 positions matching TRBD2. The trim removed 3 bases at V and 0 bases at J, leaving 8 bases unmatched. The CDR3 has 15 amino acids. Germline CDR1 is GTSNPN and CDR2 is SVGIG (reference sequence).

This sequence joins TRBV30 and TRBJ1-2, with 7 positions matching TRBD1. Trimming at V came to 2 bases and at J to 4 bases, leaving 7 bases not matched to a gene. The germline V gene encodes CDR1 GTSNPN and CDR2 SVGIG (reference sequence). CDR3 length: 14 residues. In DNA form, the CDR3 reads TGTGCCTGGAGTTCCGACAGGGTTATCTATGGCTACACCTTC. Its protein is CAWSSDRVIYGYTF.

The rearrangement uses TRBV5-1 and TRBJ2-1, with D possibly matching TRBD1 (6 bases). V was clipped by 0 bases and J by 6 bases, with 10 bases between them. CDR3 length equals 14 residues. Germline V gives CDR1 SGHRS, CDR2 YFSETQ. The CDR3 DNA sequence: TGCGCCAGCAGCTTGGAACAGGGACCCAATGAGCAGTTCTTC. This sequence encodes CASSLEQGPNEQFF.

The gene calls are TRBV4-2 and TRBJ1-2; 8 bases align to TRBD1. The CDR3 is 18 amino acids. CDR1 is LGHNA and CDR2 is YNFKEQ in the germline V gene. Losses at the gene ends were 0 bases for V and 4 bases for J; bases not matched to a gene: 13. CDR3 nucleotides: TGTGCCAGCAGCCAAGAACCCGCGACTCAGGGGGCCGGCTATGGCTACACCTTC. Translating it yields CASSQEPATQGAGYGYTF.

The V and J genes are TRBV7-6 and TRBJ2-2; the match to TRBD1 covers 7 bases. Germline assignment: CDR1 SGHVS and CDR2 FNYEAQ. The CDR3 has 16 residues. V was clipped by 3 bases and J by 6 bases; unmatched bases: 10. DNA of the CDR3: TGTGCCAGCAGCTTTACCCCAGGTCAGGGGGCCGGGGAGCTGTTTTTT. This sequence encodes CASSFTPGQGAGELFF.

This chain uses TRBV6-5 with TRBJ2-7; 14 bases align to TRBD2. Germline assignment: CDR1 MNHEY and CDR2 SVGAGI. This CDR3 contains 16 residues. Losses at the gene ends were 4 bases for V and 4 bases for J; bases not matched to a gene: 6. The CDR3 region is CASSSGLAGGPYEQYF. The DNA of the CDR3 is TGTGCCAGCAGTTCCGGACTAGCGGGAGGTCCTTACGAGCAGTACTTC.

The V gene is TRBV7-9, the J gene TRBJ2-7; 9 nucleotides line up with TRBD1. Germline CDR1 and CDR2: SEHNR and FQNEAQ (reference sequence). CDR3 length: 15 residues. V trimming: 6 bases; J trimming: 2 bases; junction bases outside the gene matches: 8. For the CDR3, the DNA is TGTGCCAGCAGTCAGGTGGGACAGGGACCCTACGAGCAGTACTTC. It encodes CASSQVGQGPYEQYF.

The V call is TRBV19, the J call TRBJ1-2; 11 nucleotides line up with TRBD1. The CDR3 totals 15 residues. Germline-derived CDR1 and CDR2 are LNHDA and SQIVND (reference sequence). V lost 4 bases and J lost 6; bases outside the gene matches: 7. CDR3 amino acids: CASSTDRGLWDGYTF. The CDR3 DNA is TGTGCCAGTAGTACGGACAGGGGGCTATGGGATGGCTACACCTTC.

The J gene is TRBJ2-7, the V gene TRBV19, with TRBD1 identical over 8 bases. With 5 bases clipped from V and 5 bases from J, the junction kept 5 bases outside the gene matches. The germline CDR1 and CDR2 sequences are LNHDA and SQIVND (reference sequence). CDR3 size: 13 residues. The CDR3 loop reads CASSRQGSNEQYF. CDR3 bases: TGTGCCAGTAGTCGACAGGGGTCCAACGAGCAGTACTTC.

The V and J genes are TRBV6-5 and TRBJ1-1, with D unresolved. V shed 0 bases and J shed 4 bases, with 15 bases lying between them. CDR1 and CDR2 from the germline V gene are MNHEY and SVGAGI. The CDR3 totals 16 residues. CDR3 amino acids: CASSYSIRGSRTEAFF. The DNA for the CDR3 is TGTGCCAGCAGTTACTCGATTCGGGGATCTCGCACTGAAGCTTTCTTT.